The clone carrying this T cell receptor beta chain was counted between two and nine times. Profiling relied on immunoSEQ multiplex PCR, and the TCRdb table lists in-frame clones only, not all of them. The data contain hundreds of thousands of clones, roughly 80% of them seen just once; the ten biggest clones take up approximately 13%. CDR3 size: 14 residues. CDR1 and CDR2 (germline): MDHEN, SYDVKM. V lost 0 bases, J lost 4 bases, and 9 bases lay in between. The source of the sample is a study of shared clonotypes between healthy human individuals. The V gene is TRBV28, the J gene TRBJ1-2, with a weak D call TRBD1 (5 bases). The TCR comes from a woman in her 40s in good health. Some clones in this sample may be carry-over from other donors' samples. Input material: PBMCs. The CDR3 DNA follows: TGTGCCAGCAGTTTATGGCGAGACAGCTATGGCTACACCTTC. It translates to CASSLWRDSYGYTF.